These 17 T cell receptor beta chains originate from one sample sequenced in a study of cytotoxic CD8 clonotypes in ibrutinib-treated CLL (dated by TCRdb to the early 2020s). Library preparation employed the immunoSEQ multiplex PCR assay. The table was pulled from immuneACCESS by TCRdb, which kept in-frame rearrangements only. Such tables lose some clones; where checked, under half of the loss comes from unresolved V genes, and the rest has no known cause. Present in this sample are hundreds of thousands of clones, over 60% of which were seen just once. Jointly, the top ten make up around 6.3% of the sample. Sequenced here: PBMCs, sampled after 36 months of ibrutinib treatment. These receptors originate from a human donor with chronic lymphocytic leukemia.

The V and J genes are TRBV18 and TRBJ2-7, with 8 bases identical to TRBD1. This CDR3 is 16 amino acids long. In germline, CDR1 is KGHSH, CDR2 LQKENI. J gave up 1 base and V 4 bases, and 9 bases lay outside the gene matches. CDR3 nucleotide sequence: TGTGCCAGCTCACGGACGGGACAGGAACGGTCCTACGAGCAGTACTTC. Translated, it gives CASSRTGQERSYEQYF.

This chain links TRBV6-6 with TRBJ1-4; 8 bases line up with TRBD1. Germline V gene lookup returns CDR1 MNHNY and CDR2 SVGAGI (reference sequence). V was pared by 6 bases and J by 10 bases, with 4 bases of the junction left unmatched. The CDR3 extends over 12 amino acids. CDR3 sequence (DNA): TGTGCCAGCAGATTTACAGGGGGAAAACTGTTTTTT. This encodes CASRFTGGKLFF.

The genes are TRBV28 and TRBJ2-3, with 15 nucleotides matching TRBD2. Germline CDR1 MDHEN, CDR2 SYDVKM. J lost 2 bases, V lost 4 bases, and 4 bases had no gene match. This CDR3 spans 17 amino acids. The CDR3, as DNA: TGTGCCAGCAGTTGGACTAGCGGGAGGGCCCCCACAGATACGCAGTATTTT. Translation: CASSWTSGRAPTDTQYF.

This clone was seen only a few times. This chain links TRBV6-5 with TRBJ1-1, with TRBD1 matching over 8 bases. The CDR3 length is 11 residues. V shed 6 bases, J shed 11 bases, and the junction held 5 bases outside the gene matches. Germline CDR1 is MNHEY and CDR2 is SVGAGI. The CDR3 DNA sequence: TGTGCCAGCAGGACAGGGGTGCGGGCTTTCTTT. Amino acid sequence: CASRTGVRAFF.

V usage is TRBV2 and J usage is TRBJ2-3, with a tentative D call TRBD1 (5 bases). The germline CDR1 and CDR2 sequences are SNHLY and FYNNEI. Trimming took 4 bases from V and 4 from J, leaving 12 bases between them. The CDR3 is made up of 14 amino acids. The CDR3 DNA sequence: TGTGCCAGCAGTGGTAACAGGTGGGCAGATACGCAGTATTTT. Its protein is CASSGNRWADTQYF.

The chain combines TRBV6-1 with TRBJ2-1, with 7 bases that match TRBD1. With 5 bases clipped from V and 4 bases from J, the junction kept 8 bases outside the gene matches. CDR3 length: 15 residues. CDR1 and CDR2 from the germline V gene are MNHNS and SASEGT. CDR3 bases: TGTGCCAGCAGTACAGGGGACCTAAAATACAATGAGCAGTTCTTC. It yields the protein CASSTGDLKYNEQFF.

This clone was found a few times. The chain combines TRBV7-8 with TRBJ1-3; unclear D gene. V was clipped by 5 bases and J by 0 bases, with 26 bases between them. Per the germline V gene, CDR1 is SGHVS and CDR2 is FQNEAQ. This CDR3 has 20 residues. CDR3 amino acids: CASSARSGLWGGFSGNTIYF. Written as DNA, the CDR3 is TGTGCCAGCAGCGCCAGATCCGGACTCTGGGGAGGCTTCTCTGGAAACACCATATATTTT. Variable domain in full (rest from reference TRBV7-8 and TRBJ1-3): GAGVSQSPRYKVAKRGQDVALRCDPISGHVSLFWYQQALGQGPEFLTYFQNEAQLDKSGLPSDRFFAERPEGSVSTLKIQRTQQEDSAVYLCASSARSGLWGGFSGNTIYFGEGSWLTVV.

V is TRBV4-1 and J is TRBJ1-5, with D possibly TRBD1 on 5 matching bases. The V end lost 2 bases, the J end lost 9 bases, and 14 bases lay between the germline ends. The V gene's germline CDR1 is MGHRA and CDR2 YSYEKL. The CDR3 has 14 amino acids. The CDR3 DNA is TGCGCCAGCAGCCAATTGCCGGGCCAGGGGCCCCAGCATTTT. Encoded protein: CASSQLPGQGPQHF.

The V gene is TRBV2, the J gene TRBJ2-7; no firm D call. Germline V gene sequence: CDR1 SNHLY, CDR2 FYNNEI. CDR3 size: 14 residues. V lost 6 bases to trimming and J lost 2 bases, with 14 bases between them. CDR3 sequence: CASRGVPTPYEQYF. DNA for the CDR3: TGTGCCAGCAGGGGCGTACCCACTCCCTACGAGCAGTACTTC.

This chain uses TRBV5-1 with TRBJ2-5; 13 nucleotides agree with TRBD2. This CDR3 contains 17 residues. CDR1 SGHRS and CDR2 YFSETQ come from the germline V gene. Trimming cost V 4 bases and J 2 bases; bases outside gene matches: 8. The CDR3 region is CASSPGTSGILQETQYF. The CDR3 coding sequence is TGCGCCAGCAGCCCAGGGACTAGCGGGATCCTACAAGAGACCCAGTACTTC. Full variable domain (rest looked up from reference TRBV5-1 and TRBJ2-5): KAGVTQTPRYLIKTRGQQVTLSCSPISGHRSVSWYQQTPGQGLQFLFEYFSETQRNKGNFPGRFSGRQFSNSRSEMNVSTLELGDSALYLCASSPGTSGILQETQYFGPGTRLLVL.

This clone was seen a few times. The DNA of the CDR3 is TGTGCCAGCAGTGAGGGAGATACGCAGTATTTT. Amino acid sequence: CASSEGDTQYF. The rearrangement links TRBV2 to TRBJ2-3; D uncertain. CDR3 length: 11 amino acids. V was pared by 3 bases and J by 5 bases, with 3 bases between. Germline lookup yields CDR1 SNHLY and CDR2 FYNNEI.

This clone has only a few counts. V and J are TRBV10-3 and TRBJ1-5; 7 bases fit TRBD1. The V gene end was trimmed by 4 bases and the J gene end by 6 bases; junction bases not matched to a gene: 6. The CDR3 length is 14 residues. Looked up from germline, CDR1 is ENHRY and CDR2 is SYGVKD. CDR3 sequence (DNA): TGTGCCATCAGTGCGAACAGGGGAGGTCAGCCCCAGCATTTT. Translated, it gives CAISANRGGQPQHF.

The DNA for the CDR3 is TGTGCCAGCAGTTACTCGACCTTCGGCACCTACGAGCAGTACTTC. This codes for CASSYSTFGTYEQYF. The gene calls are TRBV6-6 and TRBJ2-7; D not resolved. The CDR3 is 15 residues long. V was shortened by 0 bases and J by 2 bases, with 11 bases between the two germline ends. In germline, CDR1 is MNHNY, CDR2 SVGAGI (reference sequence).

The chain combines TRBV18 with TRBJ1-4, with unresolved D. This CDR3 comprises 14 residues. Germline CDR1 and CDR2: KGHSH and LQKENI. Trimming stripped 1 base from V and 5 bases from J, with 8 bases between. This chain's CDR3 is CASSPLSGNEKLFF. The CDR3 region has the DNA TGTGCCAGCTCACCACTATCCGGGAATGAAAAACTGTTTTTT.

The CDR3 is CASRDRGPYGYTF. CDR3 nucleotide sequence: TGTGCCAGCAGGGACAGGGGGCCCTATGGCTACACCTTC. This chain joins TRBV9 and TRBJ1-2, with 11 positions matching TRBD1. V shed 5 bases and J 4 bases; nucleotides not matched to a gene: 1. The CDR3 runs to 13 residues. Germline V gives CDR1 SGDLS, CDR2 YYNGEE.

This clone has just a few counts. The chain has TRBV5-1 and TRBJ2-7; 7 bases fit TRBD1. Germline V lookup: CDR1 SGHRS, CDR2 YFSETQ. CDR3 size: 14 residues. With 7 bases clipped from V and 0 bases from J, the junction kept 7 bases outside the gene matches. CDR3 sequence (DNA): TGCGCCAGCGCCATCGGGACAGCCTCCTACGAGCAGTACTTC. Translated: CASAIGTASYEQYF.

The CDR3 is CASSPPSEVTEAFF. CDR3 in DNA: TGTGCCAGCTCACCACCATCAGAAGTCACTGAAGCTTTCTTT. The V gene is TRBV18, the J gene TRBJ1-1; D uncertain. Between the trimmed V and J ends, which lost 0 bases and 4 bases, there was a span of 9 bases. The CDR3 is 14 amino acids. Germline loops: CDR1 KGHSH, CDR2 LQKENI. Combining the CDR3 with reference TRBV18 and TRBJ1-1 gives the whole variable domain NAGVMQNPRHLVRRRGQEARLRCSPMKGHSHVYWYRQLPEEGLKFMVYLQKENIIDESGMPKERFSAEFPKEGPSILRIQQVVRGDSAAYFCASSPPSEVTEAFFGQGTRLTVV.